These 26 T cell receptor beta chains were sequenced from one sample in a study of CDR3 diversity in severe acne. TCRdb passed the PCR reads through MiXCR, listing each CDR3 protein once. This sample yields around 100,000 distinct CDR3 sequences, of which under 60% are seen a single time; around 12% belongs to the top ten. What was sequenced was blood. Receptors originate from a male donor with acne.

This clonotype appeared many times. This sequence joins TRBV5-1 and TRBJ1-1; no firm D call. The CDR3 has 14 amino acids. Germline V gene lookup returns CDR1 SGHRS and CDR2 YFSETQ. With 0 bases removed from V and 0 bases from J, the gap between germline ends came to 6 bases. The CDR3 loop is CASSLDGMNTEAFF. The DNA of the CDR3 is TGCGCCAGCAGCTTGGACGGCATGAACACTGAAGCTTTCTTT.

There are many counts of this clonotype. V usage is TRBV10-1 and J usage is TRBJ1-5; TRBD1 aligns across 7 bases. Germline CDR1 and CDR2: WNHNN and SYGVQD (reference sequence). CDR3 length: 15 amino acids. The V and J ends lost 3 bases and 7 bases, in that order; junction bases with no gene match: 9. CDR3 residues: CASSDSRTGGQPQHF. CDR3 DNA sequence: TGCGCCAGCAGTGATTCGAGGACAGGTGGGCAGCCCCAGCATTTT.

In its sample, this clonotype was seen many times. The gene calls are TRBV9 and TRBJ1-3; unclear D gene. The CDR3 runs 12 residues. Trimming cost V 4 bases and J 4 bases, with 6 bases left between them. Germline CDR1 reads SGDLS; CDR2 reads YYNGEE. The CDR3 protein is CASSPQGNTIYF. In nucleotides, the CDR3 is TGTGCCAGCAGCCCTCAGGGAAACACCATATATTTT.

The genes are TRBV2 and TRBJ2-7; 9 bases line up with TRBD1. Trimming took 6 bases from V and 5 from J; bases not matched to a gene: 2. Germline V gives CDR1 SNHLY, CDR2 FYNNEI. The CDR3 loop spans 12 amino acids. The CDR3 protein is CASRDRGDEQYF. The CDR3, as DNA: TGTGCCAGCAGGGACAGGGGAGACGAGCAGTACTTC.

In its sample, this clonotype was seen once. The chain joins TRBV2 to TRBJ2-5; D perhaps matches TRBD2 (6 bases). The CDR3 is 14 amino acids. Germline V gene lookup returns CDR1 SNHLY and CDR2 FYNNEI. Trimming removed 11 bases at V and 2 bases at J, with 18 bases between. The CDR3, as DNA: TGTGCCGGCTCCCAGGGCGGGAAACAAGAGACCCAGTACTTC. It codes for CAGSQGGKQETQYF.

The chain couples TRBV29-1 to TRBJ2-5; TRBD2 matches at 9 bases. V gave up 5 bases and J gave up 5 bases; unmatched junction bases: 9. Germline CDR1 and CDR2: SQVTM and ANQGSEA. The CDR3 contains 14 residues. The CDR3 reads CSVQGLARRETQYF. CDR3 DNA sequence: TGCAGCGTTCAGGGACTAGCCCGTAGGGAGACCCAGTACTTC.

This clonotype was observed a few times. V usage is TRBV25-1 and J usage is TRBJ2-3; no clear D. V dropped 2 bases and J dropped 11 bases, with 14 bases sitting between them. The CDR3 runs to 13 residues. Germline CDR1 and CDR2: MGHDK and SYGVNS. The CDR3 is CASSEQPYNEQYF. The CDR3 DNA is TGTGCCAGCAGTGAACAGCCCTACAATGAGCAGTATTTT.

This clonotype showed up just once. This sequence joins TRBV19 and TRBJ1-3, with D unresolved. The V gene lost 6 bases and the J gene lost 3 bases, with 6 bases spanning the gap. This CDR3 is built from 12 residues. Germline V lookup: CDR1 LNHDA, CDR2 SQIVND (reference sequence). The CDR3 protein is CASRNGGNTIYF. In DNA form, the CDR3 reads TGTGCCAGTAGGAACGGTGGAAACACCATATATTTT.

About this clonotype: Without the conserved terminal phenylalanine or tryptophan, this CDR3 likely stems from a read error. No DNA is shown, since the ends of the CDR3 on it are uncertain; the CDR3 is the one TCRdb lists. The chain employs TRBV6-2 or TRBV6-3 and TRBJ2-3; TRBD1 was called by the table and not checked on the DNA. Per the germline V gene, CDR1 is MNHEY and CDR2 is SVGEGT. Termini included, the CDR3 measures 17 amino acids. CDR3 residues: CASSYSVWGGMATPSVR.

V usage is TRBV15 and J usage is TRBJ2-7; 8 nucleotides align to TRBD1. The CDR3 loop spans 20 amino acids. Germline V gene lookup returns CDR1 LNHNV and CDR2 YYDKDF (reference sequence). J gave up 0 bases and V 1 base, and 17 bases lay outside the gene matches. The CDR3 spells CATSRVGKHGQGGSSYEQYF. CDR3 in DNA: TGTGCCACCAGCAGAGTCGGGAAACATGGACAGGGTGGGAGCTCCTACGAGCAGTACTTC.

The gene calls are TRBV10-3 and TRBJ2-6; D gene unclear. This CDR3 has 15 amino acids. Germline CDR1 ENHRY, CDR2 SYGVKD. V dropped 4 bases and J dropped 2 bases, with 9 bases sitting between them. This chain's CDR3 is CAISGEEAGANVLTF. As DNA, the CDR3 is TGTGCCATCAGTGGGGAAGAAGCTGGGGCCAACGTCCTGACTTTC.

This chain connects TRBV2 to TRBJ1-5; TRBD1 might be the D (6 bases). The length of the CDR3 is 15 residues. The V gene lost 4 bases and the J gene lost 2 bases, with 12 bases spanning the gap. Germline lookup yields CDR1 SNHLY and CDR2 FYNNEI. The CDR3 DNA is TGTGCCAGCAGTGGTGTAGGGGGAGGCAATCAGCCCCAGCATTTT. The encoded protein is CASSGVGGGNQPQHF.

CDR3 nucleotides: TGTGCCATCAGTGAACAACAGGGGATTGAAGCTTTCTTT. Protein: CAISEQQGIEAFF. The chain recombines TRBV10-3 with TRBJ1-1; 7 nucleotides agree with TRBD1. This CDR3 has 13 amino acids. J was trimmed by 7 bases and V by 3 bases; bases with no gene match: 5. CDR1 and CDR2 from the germline V gene are ENHRY and SYGVKD.

This clonotype has more than one count but fewer than ten. The rearrangement joins TRBV12-3 or TRBV12-4 to TRBJ2-2, with D possibly being TRBD1 or TRBD2 (5 bases each). The CDR3 has 14 amino acids. Trimming cost V 10 bases and J 6 bases, with 18 bases left between them. The CDR3 loop reads CATSSGTEAGELFF. As DNA, the CDR3 is TGTGCCACCTCATCAGGGACGGAAGCCGGGGAGCTGTTTTTT.

In its sample, this clonotype was seen many times. V is TRBV2 and J is TRBJ1-1; D is undetermined. From germline, CDR1 is SNHLY and CDR2 FYNNEI. V was pared by 8 bases and J by 3 bases, with 19 bases between. CDR3 length: 15 amino acids. For the CDR3, the DNA is TGTGCCAGCGGGGAGGCCGCATCTAAATACACTGAAGCTTTCTTT. This codes for CASGEAASKYTEAFF.

V is TRBV27 and J is TRBJ2-5; 8 bases fit TRBD1. Germline V gives CDR1 MNHEY, CDR2 SMNVEV (reference sequence). CDR3 length: 15 residues. V lost 6 bases and J lost 0; bases outside the gene matches: 6. The CDR3 DNA is TGTGCCAGCAGGCCGGGACAGGATTACCAAGAGACCCAGTACTTC. It yields the protein CASRPGQDYQETQYF.

As concerns this clonotype: A much more abundant neighbour one base away suggests this may be a read error. The CDR3 does not close with the conserved phenylalanine or tryptophan, likely indicating a read error. The chain couples TRBV6-5 to TRBJ2-3, with a tentative D call TRBD2 (5 bases). This CDR3 spans 13 amino acids. Germline V lookup: CDR1 MNHEY, CDR2 SVGAGI. The V end was cut by 2 bases, the J end by 3 bases, with 6 bases between. The CDR3 loop reads CASSYRGTDTQYL. The CDR3 nucleotides read TGTGCCAGCAGTTACCGAGGGACAGATACGCAGTATCTT.

J is TRBJ1-3 and V is TRBV20-1; TRBD1 might be the D (6 bases). CDR1 and CDR2 (germline): DFQATT, SNEGSKA (reference sequence). The CDR3 spans 13 residues. The ends were cut back, 4 bases at V and 4 bases at J, with 11 bases in the middle. CDR3 DNA: TGCAGTGCTACATCCGGACAGGGAAACACCATATATTTT. Translation gives CSATSGQGNTIYF.

V and J are TRBV20-1 and TRBJ2-5; no clear D gene. V dropped 1 base and J dropped 5 bases, with 8 bases sitting between them. CDR1 and CDR2 from the germline V gene are DFQATT and SNEGSKA (reference sequence). The CDR3 covers 12 residues. The CDR3 here is CSARVGRETQYF. In nucleotides, the CDR3 is TGCAGTGCTAGAGTTGGGCGGGAGACCCAGTACTTC.

This chain joins TRBV4-1 and TRBJ2-1, with D maybe TRBD1 (6 bases). Trimming left V 1 base short and J 5 bases short, with 15 bases between. This CDR3 has 16 amino acids. The germline V gene has CDR1 MGHRA and CDR2 YSYEKL. In DNA, the CDR3 is TGCGCCAGCAGCCAAGTAGTAGGGGGAGCCAACAATGAGCAGTTCTTC. It translates to CASSQVVGGANNEQFF.

This clonotype was observed at least ten times. The chain combines TRBV7-3 with TRBJ2-3; 8 nucleotides agree with TRBD2. This CDR3 comprises 13 residues. Losses at the gene ends were 3 bases for V and 7 bases for J; bases not matched to a gene: 3. Germline V gives CDR1 SGHTA, CDR2 FQGTGA. In nucleotides, the CDR3 is TGTGCCAGCAGCTTCGGGGGGGGTAATACGCAGTATTTT. It specifies CASSFGGGNTQYF.

This clonotype was seen a handful of times. The rearrangement joins TRBV6-1 to TRBJ1-5; 8 nucleotides agree with TRBD1. The length of the CDR3 is 15 residues. Trimming removed 7 bases from V and 7 bases from J; junction bases left unmatched: 12. Germline CDR1 MNHNS, CDR2 SASEGT. CDR3 loop: CASTRQTGGGQPQHF. The CDR3 DNA sequence: TGTGCCAGCACCCGACAAACAGGGGGGGGGCAGCCCCAGCATTTT.

The chain recombines TRBV7-6 with TRBJ2-7, with a weak D call TRBD1 (6 bases). Germline V lookup: CDR1 SGHVS, CDR2 FNYEAQ. The CDR3 has 13 amino acids. V was shortened by 5 bases and J by 2 bases, with 10 bases between the two germline ends. The CDR3 coding sequence is TGTGCCAGCAGCCAGGACAGAACCTACGAGCAGTACTTC. It is translated as CASSQDRTYEQYF.

The J gene is TRBJ2-2, the V gene TRBV24-1; no reliable D call. V lost 0 bases to trimming and J lost 1 base, with 5 bases between them. CDR1 and CDR2 from the germline V gene are KGHDR and SFDVKD. CDR3 length equals 15 residues. The CDR3: CATSDLSGNTGELFF. DNA of the CDR3: TGTGCCACCAGTGATTTGTCAGGGAACACCGGGGAGCTGTTTTTT.

This clonotype appeared many times. The chain has TRBV20-1 and TRBJ2-7, with D unresolved. With 3 bases removed from V and 0 bases from J, the gap between germline ends came to 12 bases. Germline CDR1 and CDR2: DFQATT and SNEGSKA (reference sequence). The CDR3 contains 14 residues. CDR3 residues: CSARDGRSSYEQYV. The CDR3 coding sequence is TGCAGTGCTAGGGACGGTCGTAGCTCCTACGAGCAGTACGTC.

This clonotype was recorded once. A much larger clone sits a single nucleotide away, making a read error possible. V usage is TRBV6-1 and J usage is TRBJ2-7; D may correspond to TRBD1 or TRBD2 (5 bases each). The CDR3 has 14 amino acids. V was shortened by 7 bases and J by 3 bases, with 16 bases between the two germline ends. Looked up from germline, CDR1 is MNHNS and CDR2 is SASEGT. The CDR3 sequence is CASKPMGDGYEQYV. DNA of the CDR3: TGTGCCAGCAAGCCCATGGGGGATGGCTACGAGCAGTACGTC.